The clone carrying this T cell receptor (beta chain) turned up a few times. The sample is drawn from a study of T cells after yellow fever vaccination. CDR3 length: 16 residues. V shed 5 bases and J shed 0 bases, with 16 bases lying between them. CDR1 and CDR2 from the germline V gene are SGHAT and FQNNGV. TCRdb re-derived calls from the 5' RACE reads in MiXCR, one entry per CDR3 protein. The sample lists almost 600,000 distinct CDR3 sequences; roughly 13% were seen once. The sequenced sample was PBMCs, obtained on the day of the yellow fever booster vaccination. This receptor was identified in a young man who received the YFV17D yellow fever vaccine. The chain has TRBV11-2 and TRBJ2-5; D not certain. Here the CDR3 DNA reads TGTGCCAGCAGCAATCCCGAATCGGGCGACCAAGAGACCCAGTACTTC. Translation gives CASSNPESGDQETQYF.